This is a list of T cell receptor beta chains from one sample in a study of naive and memory T cell subsets. TCRdb used MiXCR to reprocess the UMI-ligation and nested PCR reads, holding one entry per CDR3 protein. In the table there are around 35,000 distinct CDR3 sequences, 13% of which are singletons. Specimen: effector memory CD4+ T cells from blood. The receptors were sampled from a human donor in good health. Each CDR3 is given with its conserved first and last residue. A D gene is named only where the DNA matches it firmly. Clone size is not always given. Where it is, it says once, few, many or a class for expanded clones.

v_call,d_call,j_call,clone_size,cdr3_length,cdr3_nt,cdr3_aa
TRBV6-2/TRBV6-3,TRBD1,TRBJ2-2,NA,15,TGTGCCAGCAGCTCCGGGACAGGGAACACCGGGGAGCTGTTTTTT,CASSSGTGNTGELFF
TRBV7-2,NA,TRBJ2-1,many,15,TGTGCCAGCAGCTTATTGGCAGGGCCGTACAATGAGCAGTTCTTC,CASSLLAGPYNEQFF
TRBV18,NA,TRBJ2-2,NA,14,TGTGCCAGCTCCCGCCTTTTGAACACCGGGGAGCTGTTTTTT,CASSRLLNTGELFF
TRBV5-1,TRBD1,TRBJ1-6,few,16,TGCGCCAGCAGCTTCAAGAGCTCAGGGGGCAAGTCACCCCTCCACTTT,CASSFKSSGGKSPLHF
TRBV11-2,NA,TRBJ2-5,many,15,TGTGCCAGCAGCTTAGCCCAGACACAACTAGAGACCCAGTACTTC,CASSLAQTQLETQYF
TRBV4-1,NA,TRBJ2-5,NA,13,TGCGCCAGCAGCCCGACCCACCAAGAGACCCAGTACTTC,CASSPTHQETQYF
TRBV7-9,TRBD2,TRBJ2-5,NA,16,TGTGCCAGCAGCTTAGCATCTGCGGGAGGGCTAGAGACCCAGTACTTC,CASSLASAGGLETQYF
TRBV29-1,NA,TRBJ2-5,many,12,TGCAGCGTTAGCGACAGTCAAGAGACCCAGTACTTC,CSVSDSQETQYF
TRBV28,TRBD1,TRBJ1-4,NA,15,TGTGCCAGCAGTTCTCAGGGACAGGGCCACGAAAAACTGTTTTTT,CASSSQGQGHEKLFF
TRBV20-1,NA,TRBJ2-7,medium-sized,13,TGCAGTGTGGGGGGGGCGGGAGCTACCGAGCAGTACTTC,CSVGGAGATEQYF
TRBV7-2,TRBD2,TRBJ2-3,few,17,TGTGCCAGCAGCCTTAGATCCGGGACTAGCGGGACGGATACGCAGTATTTT,CASSLRSGTSGTDTQYF
TRBV18,TRBD2,TRBJ2-1,few,14,TGTGCCAGCTCACCGGGACTAGCCTCCAATGAGCAGTTCTTC,CASSPGLASNEQFF
TRBV2,NA,TRBJ2-7,many,14,TGTGCCAGCAAGCAGTCTGGACTCCGCTACGAGCAGTACTTC,CASKQSGLRYEQYF
TRBV15,NA,TRBJ2-6,NA,16,TGTGCCACCAGCAGAGACGGTACGACTGGGGCCAACGTCCTGACTTTC,CATSRDGTTGANVLTF
TRBV11-1,NA,TRBJ2-7,few,12,TGTGCCAGCAGCTTTATGAGAAACGAGCAGTACTTC,CASSFMRNEQYF
TRBV11-2,NA,TRBJ2-1,NA,14,TGTGCCAGCAGCTTTAGTTGGCTTAACAATGAGCAGTTCTTC,CASSFSWLNNEQFF
TRBV6-5,TRBD1,TRBJ2-7,NA,15,TGTGCCAGCAGTTCTCCGGGACAGGGTGTGTACGAGCAGTACTTC,CASSSPGQGVYEQYF
TRBV7-9,TRBD1,TRBJ2-3,NA,13,TGTGCCCCGGGACAGGGGATGCCAGATACGCAGTATTTT,CAPGQGMPDTQYF
TRBV7-9,NA,TRBJ2-1,NA,17,TGTGCCAGCGGCCCAGGGTGGGTTTGGGCTTCCTACAATGAGCAGTTCTTC,CASGPGWVWASYNEQFF
TRBV24-1,TRBD1,TRBJ2-7,NA,15,TGTGCCACCAGTGGTCCGGGACAGCACTCCTACGAGCAGTACTTC,CATSGPGQHSYEQYF
TRBV20-1,NA,TRBJ1-1,many,12,TGCAGTGCGTCGGGCCAGGCGTTAGAAGCTTTCTTT,CSASGQALEAFF
TRBV28,NA,TRBJ1-3,NA,12,TGTGCCAGCGCGAAATTAAGAAACACCATATATTTT,CASAKLRNTIYF
TRBV7-9,TRBD2,TRBJ2-5,many,16,TGTGCCAGCAGCTTAGCCCTGGCGGGAGGCCAAGAGACCCAGTACTTC,CASSLALAGGQETQYF
TRBV4-1,TRBD2,TRBJ2-4,few,20,TGCGCCAGCAGCCAAGTCGGGCGGGAGCAGAGAAACTCAGCCAAAAACATTCAGTACTTC,CASSQVGREQRNSAKNIQYF
TRBV5-1,NA,TRBJ2-5,few,14,TGCGCCAGCAGGGACAGCGAAGCAGCTGAGACCCAGTACTTC,CASRDSEAAETQYF
TRBV28,NA,TRBJ2-3,many,14,TGTGCCAGCAGTTCCCCTCTCCCCCCAGATACGCAGTATTTT,CASSSPLPPDTQYF
TRBV5-1,NA,TRBJ2-5,NA,15,TGCGCCAGCAGCTCCACCCGGGACAAACAAGAGACCCAGTACTTC,CASSSTRDKQETQYF